Here is one T cell receptor (beta chain) with its context. This sample was taken from a study of post-analysis software for immune sequencing data. Unique molecular identifiers featured in each of the TCR beta cDNA libraries. TCRdb processed the PCR reads anew with MiXCR; each CDR3 protein has one entry. This sample has 600,000 to 750,000 distinct CDR3 sequences, with 59% found just once. This receptor was obtained from a girl aged 2-15 years with multiple sclerosis. Sequencing was carried out using blood.

The CDR3 bases are TGTGCCAGCAGCTTTGTTGGGAGGACTGAAGCTTTCTTT. Its protein product is CASSFVGRTEAFF. The chain is built from TRBV5-5 and TRBJ1-1, with unresolved D. The CDR3 extends over 13 amino acids. V dropped 2 bases and J dropped 5 bases, with 10 bases sitting between them. Per germline, CDR1 SGHKS and CDR2 YYEKEE (reference sequence).